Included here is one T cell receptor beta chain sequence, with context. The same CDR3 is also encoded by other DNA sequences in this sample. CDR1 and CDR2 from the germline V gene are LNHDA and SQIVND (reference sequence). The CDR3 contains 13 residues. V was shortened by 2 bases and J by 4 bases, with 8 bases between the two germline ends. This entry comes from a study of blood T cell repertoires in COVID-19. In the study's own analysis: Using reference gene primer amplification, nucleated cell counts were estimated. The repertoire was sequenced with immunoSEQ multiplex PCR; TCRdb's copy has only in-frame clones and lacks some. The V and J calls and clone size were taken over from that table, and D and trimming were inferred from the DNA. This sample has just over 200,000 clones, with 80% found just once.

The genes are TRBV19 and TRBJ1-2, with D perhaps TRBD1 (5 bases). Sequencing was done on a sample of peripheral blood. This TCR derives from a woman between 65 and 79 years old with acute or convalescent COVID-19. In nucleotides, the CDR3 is TGTGCCAGTAGTATACAGGGCTCCTATGGCTACACCTTC. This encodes CASSIQGSYGYTF.